This TCR beta chain was identified during a study of blood T cell repertoires in COVID-19. Profiled with immunoSEQ multiplex PCR; TCRdb holds only in-frame clones, not every one. The repertoire holds nearly 60,000 clones, around 90% seen once, with 10% to 15% in the top ten. Trimming took off 4 bases at V and 4 bases at J, with 8 bases between the two ends. The CDR3 runs 14 residues. Per the germline V gene, CDR1 is MNHEY and CDR2 is SVGAGI. The origin of this receptor is a man between 60 and 70 years old with active COVID-19. Sequenced: peripheral blood. This rearrangement joins TRBV6-5 to TRBJ2-6, with no clear D. CDR3 sequence: CASSFAVGANVLTF. In DNA form, the CDR3 reads TGTGCCAGCAGTTTTGCGGTGGGGGCCAACGTCCTGACTTTC.